This TCR beta chain stems from a study of graft-versus-host responses after intestinal transplantation. CDR3 length: 14 residues. Trimming left V 6 bases short and J 1 base short, with 12 bases between. Germline CDR1 and CDR2: MNHEY and SMNVEV (reference sequence). The table came from immunoSEQ multiplex PCR; TCRdb's copy has only in-frame clones and leaves some out. The table has approximately 92,000 clones, 75% to 95% seen once. With regard to this clone: Antigen specificity is unknown.

The chain joins TRBV27 to TRBJ1-2, with D maybe TRBD1 (5 bases). The sequence was obtained from a human donor who received an intestinal transplant. Sequenced material: unstimulated CD8+ T cells sorted from spleen or lymph node cells, taken before intestinal transplant. The CDR3 DNA follows: TGTGCCAGCAGGCCGCAGGGCCTTAACTATGGCTACACCTTC. This codes for CASRPQGLNYGYTF.